This passage covers 3 T cell receptor beta chains from one sample sequenced in a study of T cells in Graves' hyperthyroidism and ophthalmopathy. The TCR beta CDR3 regions underwent amplification using RNA transcripts as the source. The HTBI set primed first-round TCR CDR3 RT-PCR. TCRdb reprocessed the multiplex PCR reads via MiXCR and lists one record per CDR3 protein. The table lists fewer than 850,000 distinct CDR3 sequences, roughly a sixth of them singletons, with roughly 16% in the top ten. Sequenced material: blood. Every receptor here comes from a man aged 50-59 years with Graves' hyperthyroidism.

This clonotype was recorded a few times. V is TRBV20-1 and J is TRBJ2-7, with 13 bases lining up with TRBD2. The CDR3 length is 19 residues. The V and J ends lost 3 bases and 7 bases, in that order; junction bases with no gene match: 21. The germline V gene encodes CDR1 DFQATT and CDR2 SNEGSKA (reference sequence). CDR3 protein: CSARGKLRGTSGVPVEQYF. The CDR3 DNA sequence: TGCAGTGCTAGGGGCAAGTTACGGGGGACTAGCGGGGTGCCCGTAGAGCAGTACTTC.

This rearrangement joins TRBV9 to TRBJ2-2, with a tentative D call TRBD1 (5 bases). Germline assignment: CDR1 SGDLS and CDR2 YYNGEE. The CDR3 runs to 15 residues. V gave up 0 bases and J gave up 1 base, with 7 bases separating them. The CDR3: CASSVGTLNTGELFF. CDR3 in DNA: TGTGCCAGCAGCGTAGGGACATTGAACACCGGGGAGCTGTTTTTT.

The V gene is TRBV3-1, the J gene TRBJ1-1, with no clear D. The V gene lost 7 bases and the J gene lost 1 base, with 13 bases spanning the gap. Per the germline V gene, CDR1 is LGHDT and CDR2 is YNNKEL (reference sequence). This CDR3 has 14 amino acids. The DNA for the CDR3 is TGTGCCAGCAACTACGGAGCGACGAACACTGAAGCTTTCTTT. This sequence encodes CASNYGATNTEAFF.